These T cell receptor beta chains were read from a single sample in a study of OX40 agonist ivuxolimab in advanced cancers. Repertoires were generated with immunoSEQ multiplex PCR, while TCRdb's copy carries only in-frame clones and drops some. The sample contains tens of thousands of clones, 86% of which appear only once. The sample in question was CD4+ or CD8+ T cells sorted from blood, obtained in a trial of the OX40 agonist ivuxolimab. Source of these receptors: an adult with an advanced solid tumor such as melanoma, head and neck, liver or kidney cancer. CDR3s leave out the opening cysteine and the closing phenylalanine or tryptophan. D genes are given only for firm matches.

d_call,v_call,cdr3_aa
-,TRBV18,ASSLGVSNTEAF
-,TRBV27,ASSLAGGGEKLF
-,TRBV4-1,ASSQGQGADYEQY
TRBD1,TRBV18,ASSPRGQPNTEAF
-,TRBV9,ASSVHRGEDYGYT
-,TRBV5-5,ASSFGGSTGELF
-,TRBV5-5,ASSFRRDSFGEQY
-,TRBV30,AWSVGTANYGYT
TRBD2,TRBV11-1,ASSPRTSGREETQY
-,TRBV5-1,ASSPYLSNTEAF
-,TRBV4-1,ASSQTGGGTEAF